These 5 T cell receptor beta chains originate from one sample sequenced in a study of human T cells and chemical hapten exposure (dated by TCRdb to the early 2020s). Explained via the paper, the time point label denotes: pre-sensitization, week 0. The treatment or condition tag for this specimen amounts to: therapeutic diphenylcyclopropenone sensitization with weekly scalp DPC. Receptor amplification or capture employed RACE. TCRdb shows the sequencer as NextSeq 500. The raw public data were reprocessed by TCRdb itself: fastp quality trimming at Q25, MiXCR clonotype calling, in-frame beta chains only. A single entry per CDR3 protein holds the most common genes and DNA from its merged rows. In all, the sample holds 300,000 to 450,000 distinct CDR3 sequences, and 5.1% of those were seen once. The top ten clonotypes cover 2.6% of the sample. This material consisted of whole blood, taken in connection with sensitization to the hapten diphenylcyclopropenone (DPC). The receptors here all came from a woman aged 50 to 60 with alopecia areata. Some clones in this sample may be carry-over from other donors' samples.

For this clonotype: A much larger clone differs from this one at a single base, so this may be a read error. The chain employs TRBV6-2 or TRBV6-3 and TRBJ2-7; 11 bases fit TRBD2. Germline trimming cut 9 bases from V and 0 bases from J; bases unmatched to any gene: 13. Germline assignment: CDR1 MNHEY and CDR2 SVGEGT. The CDR3 spans 17 residues. The CDR3 DNA is TGTGCCAGGGCCAGATCCGGGACTAGCGGAAGCTCCTACGAGCAGTACTTC. Its translation: CARARSGTSGSSYEQYF.

The chain is built from TRBV9 and TRBJ2-1; TRBD1 aligns across 9 bases. The CDR3 totals 16 residues. Trimming at V came to 3 bases and at J to 6 bases, leaving 10 bases not matched to a gene. Germline V lookup: CDR1 SGDLS, CDR2 YYNGEE. This CDR3 is CASSGSTGGFTNEQFF. The CDR3 coding sequence is TGTGCCAGCAGCGGGTCTACAGGGGGCTTCACCAATGAGCAGTTCTTC.

This clonotype has a count of ten or more. This chain connects TRBV28 to TRBJ2-5; 16 bases align to TRBD2. Germline V gene sequence: CDR1 MDHEN, CDR2 SYDVKM. The ends lost 6 bases at V and 2 bases at J; junction bases unmatched: 9. There are 18 residues in the CDR3. CDR3 sequence: CASSPPGLAGGGQETQYF. The DNA of the CDR3 is TGTGCCAGCAGCCCTCCGGGACTAGCGGGAGGGGGGCAAGAGACCCAGTACTTC.

This clonotype was found a few times. The chain links TRBV6-5 to TRBJ2-2, with 7 bases aligning to TRBD1. This CDR3 contains 14 residues. V shed 5 bases, J shed 8 bases, and the junction held 8 bases outside the gene matches. CDR1 is MNHEY, CDR2 SVGAGI, per germline. CDR3 region: CASSVTGVSGELFF. For the CDR3, the DNA is TGTGCCAGCAGTGTTACAGGGGTATCGGGGGAGCTGTTTTTT.

The DNA of the CDR3 is TGTGCCAGCAGTTACTCACCAGGGATCTATGGCTACACCTTC. This codes for CASSYSPGIYGYTF. This sequence joins TRBV6-5 and TRBJ1-2, with a possible D match to TRBD1 (5 bases). The CDR3 has 14 amino acids. The germline CDR1 and CDR2 sequences are MNHEY and SVGAGI. V was clipped by 0 bases and J by 4 bases, with 9 bases between them.